This T cell receptor beta chain was retrieved from a study of CD8 T cells in Susac syndrome. The wider study: Treatment at blood withdrawal was none, corticosteroids, or intravenous immunoglobulin alone in Susac syndrome patients.

Patients with Susac syndrome met diagnostic criteria that were recently defined for definite or probable disease. In contrast to the negatively isolated CD8+ and CD4+ T cells, TEMRA cells were FACS-enriched. An input of about 0.45 to 1 ug of RNA was subjected to reverse transcription using random hexamers. Multiplex PCR with immunoSEQ amplified the TCR beta CDR3 across 54 Vbeta and 13 Jbeta. Each CDR3 protein is one row after TCRdb ran MiXCR on the immunoSEQ multiplex PCR reads. The data contain 120,000 to 150,000 distinct CDR3 sequences, nearly 97% of them singletons. This clonotype was picked up one time. The germline V gene encodes CDR1 DFQATT and CDR2 SNEGSKA (reference sequence). The ends lost 5 bases at V and 4 bases at J; junction bases unmatched: 7. The CDR3 length is 14 residues.

Sequenced material: CD4+ T cells from PBMCs. The rearrangement uses TRBV20-1 and TRBJ2-1, with 8 positions matching TRBD2. This receptor was obtained from a human donor with Susac syndrome. The CDR3 spells CSAPLSGGYNEQFF. The CDR3 region has the DNA TGCAGTGCTCCCCTCAGCGGGGGATACAATGAGCAGTTCTTC.